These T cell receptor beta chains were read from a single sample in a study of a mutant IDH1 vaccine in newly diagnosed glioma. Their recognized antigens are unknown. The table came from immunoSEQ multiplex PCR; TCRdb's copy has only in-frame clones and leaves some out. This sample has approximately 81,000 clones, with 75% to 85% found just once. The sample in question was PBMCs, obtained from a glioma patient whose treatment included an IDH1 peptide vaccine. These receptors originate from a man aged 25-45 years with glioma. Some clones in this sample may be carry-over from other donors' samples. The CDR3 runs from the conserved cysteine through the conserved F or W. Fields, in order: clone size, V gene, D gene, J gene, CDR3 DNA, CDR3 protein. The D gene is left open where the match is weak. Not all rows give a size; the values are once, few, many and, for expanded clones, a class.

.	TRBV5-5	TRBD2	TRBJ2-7	TGTGCCAGCAGCTTGCCGGTAGCGGGCTACGAGCAGTACTTC	CASSLPVAGYEQYF
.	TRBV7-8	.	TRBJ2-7	TGTGCCAGCAGCCCCGGTAAATGGCCCCTTCGGTTCGAGCAGTACTTC	CASSPGKWPLRFEQYF
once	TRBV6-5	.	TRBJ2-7	TGTGCCAGCAGTTGGGGATTAGGGGAATACGAGCAGTACTTC	CASSWGLGEYEQYF
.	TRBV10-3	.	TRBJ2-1	TGTGCCATCAGTCCCCGGGACAAAGACAATGAGCAGTTCTTC	CAISPRDKDNEQFF
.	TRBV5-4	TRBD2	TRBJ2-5	TGTGCCAGCAGCTTGGCGGGCGGGAGATACAAAGAGACCCAGTACTTC	CASSLAGGRYKETQYF
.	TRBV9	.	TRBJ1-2	TGTGCCAGCAGCGTAACGGGCCTAGCCGATGGCTACACCTTC	CASSVTGLADGYTF
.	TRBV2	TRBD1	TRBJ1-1	TGTGCCAGCATCAAACAGGGGGCTGGCACTGAAGCTTTCTTT	CASIKQGAGTEAFF
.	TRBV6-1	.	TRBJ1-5	TGTGCCAGCAGTGAGTCATCCAGGGAACAGCCCCAGCATTTT	CASSESSREQPQHF
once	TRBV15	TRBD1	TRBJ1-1	TGTGCCACCCGCAGAAAAACAGGGGGCACTGAAGCTTTCTTT	CATRRKTGGTEAFF
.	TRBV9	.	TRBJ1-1	TGTGCCAGCAGCGCAATATCTTCTCAGGGTGAAGCTTTCTTT	CASSAISSQGEAFF
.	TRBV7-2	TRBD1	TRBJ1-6	TGTGCCAGCAGCTTACCTTACGGGACAGGGGGCACACCCCTCCACTTT	CASSLPYGTGGTPLHF
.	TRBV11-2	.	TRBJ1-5	TGTGCCAGCAGCTTAGGTGCGGGGGCTGGCAATCAGCCCCAGCATTTT	CASSLGAGAGNQPQHF
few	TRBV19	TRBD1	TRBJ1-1	TGTGCCAGTAGTATAGGTGCAGGGGGAGGAACTGAAGCTTTCTTT	CASSIGAGGGTEAFF
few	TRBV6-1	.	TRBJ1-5	TGTGCCAGCAGTAGTTCAAGGAGCAATCAGCCCCAGCATTTT	CASSSSRSNQPQHF
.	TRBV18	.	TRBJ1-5	TGTGCCAGCTCACCCGCTGGCGGGGGGACGAGCAATCAGCCCCAGCATTTT	CASSPAGGGTSNQPQHF
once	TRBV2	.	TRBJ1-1	TGTGCCAGCAGTGAATACATCAGCACTGAAGCTTTCTTT	CASSEYISTEAFF
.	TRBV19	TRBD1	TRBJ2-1	TGTGCCAGTAGTGCCTGGGGACAGTCCTACAATGAGCAGTTCTTC	CASSAWGQSYNEQFF
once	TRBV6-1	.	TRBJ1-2	TGTGCCAGCGTCTTACCCTCAAATAACTATGGCTACACCTTC	CASVLPSNNYGYTF
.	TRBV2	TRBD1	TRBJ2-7	TGTGCCAGCAGTGAAACGACAGGGGGGGCCTACGAGCAGTACTTC	CASSETTGGAYEQYF
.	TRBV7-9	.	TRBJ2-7	TGTGCCAGCAGCGTAAGCTCCTACGAGCAGTACTTC	CASSVSSYEQYF
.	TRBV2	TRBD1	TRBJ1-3	TGTGCCAGCAGGACAGGGATTTTCTCTGGAAACACCATATATTTT	CASRTGIFSGNTIYF
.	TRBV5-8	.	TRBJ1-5	TGTGCCAGCAGCTCAGCGATACCCAATCAGCCCCAGCATTTT	CASSSAIPNQPQHF
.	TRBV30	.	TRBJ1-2	TGTGCCTGGAGTCCAGGGGAGTATGGCTACACCTTC	CAWSPGEYGYTF
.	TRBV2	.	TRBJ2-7	TGTGCCAGCAGTGCTCCAGTTCTACGGGAGCAGTACTTC	CASSAPVLREQYF
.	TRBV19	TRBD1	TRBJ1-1	TGTGCCAGTAGTGTGTACAGGGGTACTGAAGCTTTCTTT	CASSVYRGTEAFF
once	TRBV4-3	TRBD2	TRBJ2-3	TGCGCCAGCAGCCGCGGACTAGCGGGGGGTAACACAGATACGCAGTATTTT	CASSRGLAGGNTDTQYF
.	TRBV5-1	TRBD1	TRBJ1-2	TGCGCCAGCAGCTTTGGGCAACAGGGGAATGGCTACACCTTC	CASSFGQQGNGYTF
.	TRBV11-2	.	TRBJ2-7	TGTGCCAGCAGCTTAGAAGGGACACTAGGAGTCTACGAGCAGTACTTC	CASSLEGTLGVYEQYF
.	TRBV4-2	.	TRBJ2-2	TGTGCCAGCAGCCAAGTCCCCACCGGGGAGCTGTTTTTT	CASSQVPTGELFF
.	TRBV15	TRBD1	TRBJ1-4	TGTGCCACCAGCAGGGACAGGGGGCGTGTGGGGGAAAAACTGTTTTTT	CATSRDRGRVGEKLFF
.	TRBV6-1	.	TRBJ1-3	TGTGCCAGCAGTGAAAACACGAACCTTGGAAACACCATATATTTT	CASSENTNLGNTIYF
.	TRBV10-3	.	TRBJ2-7	TGTGCCACCCGAGGTCTTAGCTCCTACGAGCAGTACTTC	CATRGLSSYEQYF
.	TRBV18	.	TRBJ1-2	TGTGCCAGCTCGGCCGGGACGGACTATGGCTACACCTTC	CASSAGTDYGYTF
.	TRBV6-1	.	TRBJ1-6	TGTGCCAGCAGGGAAGGGCGGGGGGCCGAAACACCCCTCCACTTT	CASREGRGAETPLHF
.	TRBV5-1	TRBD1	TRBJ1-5	TGCGCCAGCAGCCTAGGACAGGGGGGCAATCAGCCCCAGCATTTT	CASSLGQGGNQPQHF
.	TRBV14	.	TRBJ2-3	TGTGCCAGCAGCCAAGGGGATGGTGCGCAGTATTTT	CASSQGDGAQYF
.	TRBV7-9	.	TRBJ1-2	TGTGCCAGCAGCCTAACAGACGGGGGTGGGAGCTACACCTTC	CASSLTDGGGSYTF
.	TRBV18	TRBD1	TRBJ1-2	TGTGCCAGCTCACCAAGACAGGGCGATGGCTACACCTTC	CASSPRQGDGYTF
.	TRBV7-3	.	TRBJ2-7	TGTGCCAGCAGCTTACTGTCAGGATCCTTCTACGAGCAGTACTTC	CASSLLSGSFYEQYF
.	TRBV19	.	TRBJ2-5	TGTGCCAGTAGTTCGTCGTTTCAAGAGACCCAGTACTTC	CASSSSFQETQYF